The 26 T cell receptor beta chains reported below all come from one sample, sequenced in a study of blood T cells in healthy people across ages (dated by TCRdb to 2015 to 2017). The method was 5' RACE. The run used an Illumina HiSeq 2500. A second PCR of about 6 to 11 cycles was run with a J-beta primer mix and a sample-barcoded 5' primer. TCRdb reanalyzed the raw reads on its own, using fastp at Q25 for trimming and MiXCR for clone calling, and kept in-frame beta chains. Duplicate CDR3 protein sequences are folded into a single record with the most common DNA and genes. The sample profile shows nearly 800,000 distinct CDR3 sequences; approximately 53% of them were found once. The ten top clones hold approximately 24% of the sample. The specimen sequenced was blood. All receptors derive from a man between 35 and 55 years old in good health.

The CDR3 sequence is CASSLVGSASSGANVLTF. The CDR3 DNA reads as TGTGCCAGCAGCTTGGTAGGTTCCGCGAGCTCTGGGGCCAACGTCCTGACTTTC. The chain carries TRBV5-6 and TRBJ2-6; D gene ambiguous. Trimming pared 0 bases from V and 0 bases from J, leaving 13 bases between. CDR1 and CDR2 from the germline V gene are SGHDT and YYEEEE. This CDR3 has 18 amino acids. Full variable domain (remainder filled in from reference TRBV5-6 and TRBJ2-6): DAGVTQSPTHLIKTRGQQVTLRCSPKSGHDTVSWYQQALGQGPQFIFQYYEEEERQRGNFPDRFSGHQFPNYSSELNVNALLLGDSALYLCASSLVGSASSGANVLTFGAGSRLTVL.

This chain's CDR3 is CATSDIRDIGARETQYF. The CDR3 DNA sequence: TGTGCCACCAGTGATATACGGGACATCGGGGCACGAGAGACCCAGTACTTC. The V call is TRBV24-1, the J call TRBJ2-5; a possible D gene is TRBD1 (6 bases). V lost 3 bases, J lost 4 bases, and 20 bases lay in between. CDR3 length: 17 amino acids. Looked up from germline, CDR1 is KGHDR and CDR2 is SFDVKD.

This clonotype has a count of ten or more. The CDR3 loop is CASSRIYEQYF. In DNA form, the CDR3 reads TGCGCCAGCAGCCGCATCTACGAGCAGTACTTC. J is TRBJ2-7 and V is TRBV5-1, with D unclear. The V end was cut by 4 bases, the J end by 3 bases, with 5 bases between. The CDR3 consists of 11 residues. CDR1 SGHRS and CDR2 YFSETQ come from the germline V gene.

The CDR3 coding sequence is TGCAGCGCGCACAGGGGACTCTATGGCTACACCTTC. Translating gives CSAHRGLYGYTF. This chain connects TRBV29-1 to TRBJ1-2; TRBD1 matches at 7 bases. Germline CDR1 reads SQVTM; CDR2 reads ANQGSEA. The CDR3 has 12 amino acids. V dropped 7 bases and J dropped 4; count of bases not matched to a gene: 6.

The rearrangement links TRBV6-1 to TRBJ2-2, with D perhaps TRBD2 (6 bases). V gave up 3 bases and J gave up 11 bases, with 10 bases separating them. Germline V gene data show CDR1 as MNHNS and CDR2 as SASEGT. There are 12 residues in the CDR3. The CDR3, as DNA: TGTGCCAGCAGTGAGGGCGGGGTCGAGCTGTTTTTT. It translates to CASSEGGVELFF.

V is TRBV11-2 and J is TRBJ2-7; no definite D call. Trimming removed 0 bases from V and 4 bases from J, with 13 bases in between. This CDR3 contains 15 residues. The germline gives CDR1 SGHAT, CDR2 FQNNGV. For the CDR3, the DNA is TGTGCCAGCAGCTTAGATTGGGCCGGATCGTACGAGCAGTACTTC. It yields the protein CASSLDWAGSYEQYF.

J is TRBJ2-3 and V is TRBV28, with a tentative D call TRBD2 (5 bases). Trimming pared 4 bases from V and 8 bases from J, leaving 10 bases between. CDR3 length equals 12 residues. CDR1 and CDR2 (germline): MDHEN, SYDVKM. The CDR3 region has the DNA TGTGCCAGCAGTTCGAGGGTGGGTACGCAGTATTTT. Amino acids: CASSSRVGTQYF.

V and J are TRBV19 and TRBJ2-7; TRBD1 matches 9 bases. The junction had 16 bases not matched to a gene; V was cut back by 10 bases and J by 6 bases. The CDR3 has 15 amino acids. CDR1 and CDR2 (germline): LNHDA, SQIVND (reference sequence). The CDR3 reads CATKTGGVETIEQYF. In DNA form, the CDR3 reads TGTGCCACCAAGACAGGGGGAGTGGAGACTATCGAGCAGTACTTC.

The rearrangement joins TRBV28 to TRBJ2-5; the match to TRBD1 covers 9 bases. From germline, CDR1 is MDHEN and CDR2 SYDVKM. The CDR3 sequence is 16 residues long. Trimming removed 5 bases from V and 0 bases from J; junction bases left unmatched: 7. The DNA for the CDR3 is TGTGCCAGCAGTGATACAGGGGGCGCTGACCAAGAGACCCAGTACTTC. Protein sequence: CASSDTGGADQETQYF.

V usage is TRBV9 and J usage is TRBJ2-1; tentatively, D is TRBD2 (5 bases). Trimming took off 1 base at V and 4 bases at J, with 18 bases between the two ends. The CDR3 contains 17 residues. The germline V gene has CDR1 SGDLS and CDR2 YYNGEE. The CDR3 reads CASSVKEGQTTYNEQFF. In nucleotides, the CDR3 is TGTGCCAGCAGCGTAAAAGAGGGCCAAACGACTTACAATGAGCAGTTCTTC.

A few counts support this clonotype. CDR3 amino acids: CASSNTSGGISSTDTQYF. The CDR3 bases are TGTGCCAGCAGCAACACTAGCGGGGGGATCTCTAGCACAGATACGCAGTATTTT. This chain links TRBV7-2 with TRBJ2-3; TRBD2 aligns across 12 bases. The junction had 9 bases not matched to a gene; V was cut back by 5 bases and J by 0 bases. CDR1 is SGHTA, CDR2 FQGNSA, per germline. The length of the CDR3 is 18 residues.

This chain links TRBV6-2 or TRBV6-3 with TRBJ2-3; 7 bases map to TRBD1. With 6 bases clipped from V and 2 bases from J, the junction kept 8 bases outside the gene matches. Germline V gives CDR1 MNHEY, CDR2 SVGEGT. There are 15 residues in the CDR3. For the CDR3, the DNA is TGTGCCAGCAGCGACACGGGACAGAACACAGATACGCAGTATTTT. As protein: CASSDTGQNTDTQYF.

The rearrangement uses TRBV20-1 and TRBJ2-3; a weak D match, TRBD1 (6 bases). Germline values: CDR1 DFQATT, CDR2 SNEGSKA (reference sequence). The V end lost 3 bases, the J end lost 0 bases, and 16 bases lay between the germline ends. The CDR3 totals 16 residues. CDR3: CSARGALSGSTDTQYF. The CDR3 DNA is TGCAGTGCTAGGGGGGCTTTGAGCGGAAGCACAGATACGCAGTATTTT.

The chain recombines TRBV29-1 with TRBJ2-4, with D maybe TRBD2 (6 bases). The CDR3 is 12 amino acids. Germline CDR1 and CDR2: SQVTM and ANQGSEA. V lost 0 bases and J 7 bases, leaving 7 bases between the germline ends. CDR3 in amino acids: CSVEEAGNIQYF. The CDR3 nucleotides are TGCAGCGTTGAAGAAGCGGGTAACATTCAGTACTTC.

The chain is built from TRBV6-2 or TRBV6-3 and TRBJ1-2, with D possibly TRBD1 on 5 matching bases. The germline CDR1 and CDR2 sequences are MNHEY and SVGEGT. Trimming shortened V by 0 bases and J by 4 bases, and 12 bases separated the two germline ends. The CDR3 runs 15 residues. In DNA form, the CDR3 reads TGTGCCAGCAGTTACTCGAGGATGGGACTCTATGGCTACACCTTC. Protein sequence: CASSYSRMGLYGYTF.

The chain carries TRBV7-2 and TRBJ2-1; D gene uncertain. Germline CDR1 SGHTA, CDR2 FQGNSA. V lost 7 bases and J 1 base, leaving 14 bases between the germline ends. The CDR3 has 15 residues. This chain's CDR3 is CASTGLTRSYNEQFF. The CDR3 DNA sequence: TGTGCCAGCACCGGCCTGACCAGATCCTACAATGAGCAGTTCTTC.

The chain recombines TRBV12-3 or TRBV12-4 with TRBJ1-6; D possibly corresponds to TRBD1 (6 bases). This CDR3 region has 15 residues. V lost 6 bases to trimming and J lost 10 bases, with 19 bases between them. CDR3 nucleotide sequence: TGTGCCAGCAGCCCCGGACAGTTCGGGTACTCACCCCTCCACTTT. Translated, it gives CASSPGQFGYSPLHF.

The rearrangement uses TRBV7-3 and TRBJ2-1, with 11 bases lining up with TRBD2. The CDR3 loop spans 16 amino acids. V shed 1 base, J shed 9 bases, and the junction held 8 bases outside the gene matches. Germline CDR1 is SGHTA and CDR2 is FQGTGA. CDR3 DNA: TGTGCCAGCAGCTTAAAAGCTAGCGGGAGGAATAGTGAGCAGTTCTTC. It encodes CASSLKASGRNSEQFF.

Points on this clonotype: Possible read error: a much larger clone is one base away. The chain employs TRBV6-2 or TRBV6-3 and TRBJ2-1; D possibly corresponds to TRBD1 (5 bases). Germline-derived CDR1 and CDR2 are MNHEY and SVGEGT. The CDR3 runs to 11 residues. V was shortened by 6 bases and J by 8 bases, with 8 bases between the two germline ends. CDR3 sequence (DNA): TGTGCCAGCAGCCAGGGTGATGAGCAGTTCTTC. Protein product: CASSQGDEQFF.

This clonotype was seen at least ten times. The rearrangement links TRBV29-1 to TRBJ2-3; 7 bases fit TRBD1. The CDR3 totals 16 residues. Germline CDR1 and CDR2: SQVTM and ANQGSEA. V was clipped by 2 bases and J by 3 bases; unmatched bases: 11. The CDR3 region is CSVEKGPGQQTDTQYF. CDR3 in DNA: TGCAGCGTTGAAAAAGGACCGGGACAGCAAACAGATACGCAGTATTTT.

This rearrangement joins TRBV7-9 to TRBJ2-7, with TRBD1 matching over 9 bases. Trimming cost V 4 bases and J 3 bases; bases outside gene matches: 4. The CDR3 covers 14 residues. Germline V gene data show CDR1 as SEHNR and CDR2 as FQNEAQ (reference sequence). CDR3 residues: CASSSGQGHYEQYF. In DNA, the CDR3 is TGTGCCAGCAGCTCGGGACAGGGACACTACGAGCAGTACTTC.

CDR3 nucleotides: TGTGCCAGCAGCTTGGAACAATTTTCAGATGTCGAGACCCAGTACTTC. Amino acids: CASSLEQFSDVETQYF. The gene calls are TRBV5-5 and TRBJ2-7; D is unresolved. The end of the DNA aligns better with TRBJ2-5, so the J call may be wrong. Per germline, CDR1 SGHKS and CDR2 YYEKEE (reference sequence). The CDR3 contains 16 residues.

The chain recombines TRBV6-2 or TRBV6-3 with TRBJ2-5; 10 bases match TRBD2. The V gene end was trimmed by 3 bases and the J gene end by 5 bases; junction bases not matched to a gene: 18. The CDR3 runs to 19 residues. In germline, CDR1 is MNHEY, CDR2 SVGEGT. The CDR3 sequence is CASSYLSGRASLIGETQYF. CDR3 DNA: TGTGCCAGCAGTTATTTGAGCGGGAGGGCCTCGTTGATTGGGGAGACCCAGTACTTC.

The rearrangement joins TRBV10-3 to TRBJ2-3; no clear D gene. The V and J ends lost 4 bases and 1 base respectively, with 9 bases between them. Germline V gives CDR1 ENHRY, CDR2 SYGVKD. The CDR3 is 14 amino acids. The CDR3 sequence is CAISGGPGTDTQYF. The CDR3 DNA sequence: TGTGCCATCAGTGGAGGCCCAGGCACAGATACGCAGTATTTT.

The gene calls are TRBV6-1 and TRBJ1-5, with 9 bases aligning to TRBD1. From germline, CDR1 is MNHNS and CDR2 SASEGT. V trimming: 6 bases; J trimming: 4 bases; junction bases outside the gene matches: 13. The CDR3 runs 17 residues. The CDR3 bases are TGTGCCAGCAGCCGAGTGCCCGGGACAGGGCGTAATCAGCCCCAGCATTTT. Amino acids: CASSRVPGTGRNQPQHF.

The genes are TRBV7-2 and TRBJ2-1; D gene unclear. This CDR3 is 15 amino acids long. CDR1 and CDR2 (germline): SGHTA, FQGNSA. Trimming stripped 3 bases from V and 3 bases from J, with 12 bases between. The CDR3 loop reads CASSFPRPDYNEQFF. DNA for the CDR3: TGTGCCAGCAGCTTCCCTAGGCCGGACTACAATGAGCAGTTCTTC.